The rows below give T cell receptor beta chains drawn from one sample of a study of regulatory T cells in long-lasting Graves disease. TCRdb fed the multiplex PCR reads into MiXCR, producing one record per CDR3 protein. The sample has about 420,000 distinct CDR3 sequences, around 17% seen once. These same records also appear under a second study, on T cells in Graves' hyperthyroidism and ophthalmopathy.

This material consisted of peripheral blood mononuclear cells (PBMCs), taken at new diagnosis, from a patient treated with antithyroid drugs. These receptors all come from a woman aged 18-29 years with Graves disease. The CDR3 runs from the conserved cysteine through the conserved F or W. D genes are given only for firm matches. Rows may omit the clone size; those that give it use once, few, many or a size class.

j_gene	abundance	d_gene	v_gene	CDR3aa	CDR3nt
TRBJ1-5	few	TRBD1	TRBV7-8	CASSLEGQGYQPQHF	TGTGCCAGCAGCTTAGAAGGACAGGGGTATCAGCCCCAGCATTTT
TRBJ2-2	many	TRBD2	TRBV29-1	CSVGLAGGLGTGELFF	TGCAGCGTGGGACTAGCGGGAGGCCTGGGCACCGGGGAGCTGTTTTTT
TRBJ1-2	.	TRBD1	TRBV29-1	CSSRTGRYGYTF	TGCAGCTCTCGGACAGGGCGATATGGCTACACCTTC
TRBJ2-2	.	TRBD2	TRBV27	CASSLFGTSASGELFF	TGTGCCAGCAGTTTATTCGGGACTAGCGCCTCCGGGGAGCTGTTTTTT
TRBJ2-5	few	.	TRBV12-3/TRBV12-4	CASSLAETQCF	TGTGCCAGCAGTTTAGCAGAGACCCAGTGCTTC
TRBJ2-1	many	TRBD1	TRBV3-1	CASSQPPGTVGTGEQFF	TGTGCCAGCAGCCAACCGCCAGGGACAGTAGGAACAGGGGAGCAGTTCTTC
TRBJ2-2	many	TRBD2	TRBV6-2/TRBV6-3	CASSYRPELAGVASNTGELFF	TGTGCCAGCAGTTACCGCCCCGAGCTAGCGGGAGTAGCCTCGAACACCGGGGAGCTGTTTTTT
TRBJ2-7	.	TRBD1	TRBV20-1	CSARDLRGTYKQYF	TGCAGTGCTAGAGATCTCAGGGGGACCTACAAGCAGTACTTC
TRBJ2-5	many	TRBD2	TRBV12-3/TRBV12-4	CASSLRLAGKETQYF	TGTGCCAGCAGTTTACGCCTAGCGGGCAAAGAGACCCAGTACTTC
TRBJ1-1	few	.	TRBV6-1	CASSAVIGYGEAFF	TGTGCCAGCAGTGCAGTTATAGGGTATGGTGAAGCTTTCTTT
TRBJ2-5	many	.	TRBV30	CAWSGSVETQYF	TGTGCCTGGAGTGGGAGTGTGGAGACCCAGTACTTC
TRBJ2-1	.	TRBD2	TRBV19	CASSVTSGTVYNEQFF	TGTGCCAGTAGTGTGACTAGCGGGACAGTTTACAATGAGCAGTTCTTC
TRBJ2-7	.	.	TRBV18	CANSPQVKVTSYEQYF	TGTGCCAACTCACCACAGGTCAAGGTAACTTCCTACGAGCAGTACTTC
TRBJ2-1	.	TRBD1	TRBV19	CASSVSGTGVEEQFF	TGTGCCAGTAGTGTATCCGGGACAGGGGTAGAGGAGCAGTTCTTC
TRBJ2-7	.	TRBD1	TRBV18	CASSSSPGQGVQYF	TGTGCCAGCTCATCTTCTCCGGGACAGGGAGTGCAGTACTTC
TRBJ2-1	few	TRBD2	TRBV5-4	CASSLFGAGGVYNEQFF	TGTGCCAGCAGCTTGTTCGGCGCGGGAGGGGTTTACAATGAGCAGTTCTTC
TRBJ2-2	.	.	TRBV6-2/TRBV6-3	CASSRGAATGELFF	TGTGCCAGCAGCCGAGGAGCGGCCACCGGGGAGCTGTTTTTT
TRBJ1-4	few	.	TRBV18	CASSPDRLPLGVGLFF	TGTGCCAGCTCACCGGACAGACTTCCCCTGGGAGTAGGTCTGTTTTTT
TRBJ2-2	.	.	TRBV6-5	CASSYHYTGELFF	TGTGCCAGCAGTTACCATTACACCGGGGAGCTGTTTTTT
TRBJ2-5	many	.	TRBV3-1	CASSARRSPGETQYF	TGTGCCAGCAGCGCCCGACGTTCCCCCGGGGAGACCCAGTACTTC
TRBJ2-1	many	.	TRBV12-3/TRBV12-4	CASSFRTPNEQFF	TGTGCCAGCAGTTTCAGAACCCCCAATGAGCAGTTCTTC
TRBJ1-1	many	.	TRBV12-3/TRBV12-4	CASSLVVGIFTEAFF	TGTGCCAGCAGTTTGGTGGTGGGGATCTTCACTGAAGCTTTCTTT
TRBJ1-1	few	.	TRBV7-2	CASSSGAIVEAFF	TGTGCCAGCAGCTCCGGGGCCATCGTTGAAGCTTTCTTT
TRBJ2-1	many	TRBD2	TRBV5-1	CASGLSVGGNEQFF	TGCGCCAGCGGGTTGTCTGTGGGGGGGAATGAGCAGTTCTTC
TRBJ2-7	many	TRBD2	TRBV12-3/TRBV12-4	CASSFWRWGTGTSNYEQYF	TGTGCCAGCAGTTTTTGGAGGTGGGGAACCGGGACTAGCAATTACGAGCAGTACTTC
TRBJ2-2	.	.	TRBV7-9	CASSARRLGTGELFF	TGTGCCAGCAGCGCAAGAAGGCTCGGCACCGGGGAGCTGTTTTTT
TRBJ1-2	many	TRBD1	TRBV5-6	CASSLGRGPGGYTF	TGTGCCAGCAGCTTGGGAAGGGGGCCCGGTGGCTACACCTTC
TRBJ2-6	few	.	TRBV19	CASTIIVGQGGSGANVLTF	TGTGCCAGTACGATAATAGTAGGGCAGGGCGGATCTGGGGCCAACGTCCTGACTTTC
TRBJ1-5	many	.	TRBV20-1	CSAKGQPYQPQHF	TGCAGTGCTAAGGGACAACCCTATCAGCCCCAGCATTTT
TRBJ2-1	.	TRBD2	TRBV27	CASTQAGFNNEQFF	TGTGCCAGCACCCAAGCGGGGTTCAACAATGAGCAGTTCTTC
TRBJ1-5	few	TRBD1	TRBV6-2/TRBV6-3	CASTLFQGGNQPQHF	TGTGCCAGCACCTTGTTTCAGGGGGGCAATCAGCCCCAGCATTTT
TRBJ2-5	.	.	TRBV4-3	CASSPRLGEYNEQYF	TGCGCCAGCAGCCCTAGGTTGGGAGAATACAATGAGCAGTACTTC
TRBJ2-3	.	.	TRBV9	CASSGGLTDTQYF	TGTGCCAGCAGCGGAGGCCTCACAGATACGCAGTATTTT
TRBJ2-1	.	TRBD2	TRBV9	CASSPRLRELAGGSSYNEQFF	TGTGCCAGCAGCCCGCGACTTAGGGAACTAGCGGGAGGTAGCTCCTACAATGAGCAGTTCTTC
TRBJ2-7	few	.	TRBV11-3	CASSLSAGEQYF	TGTGCCAGCAGCCTCAGTGCCGGGGAGCAGTACTTC
TRBJ2-3	.	TRBD2	TRBV29-1	CSARGGAGTDTQYF	TGCAGCGCCCGCGGGGGGGCCGGCACAGATACGCAGTATTTT
TRBJ1-4	few	.	TRBV29-1	CSVELGTEKLFF	TGCAGCGTTGAACTCGGGACGGAAAAACTGTTTTTT
TRBJ2-2	.	.	TRBV19	CASSIPPPSGELFF	TGTGCCAGTAGTATCCCCCCCCCGTCTGGGGAGCTGTTTTTT
TRBJ2-2	.	.	TRBV4-1	CASSQEGRNTGELFF	TGCGCCAGCAGCCAAGAGGGGAGGAACACCGGGGAGCTGTTTTTT
TRBJ1-6	.	.	TRBV28	CASSHLYTRSYNSPLHF	TGTGCCAGCAGCCACCTTTATACTAGGTCCTATAATTCACCCCTCCACTTT
TRBJ2-3	many	TRBD2	TRBV20-1	CSARILKVAGGPDTQYF	TGCAGTGCTAGGATTCTGAAAGTAGCGGGAGGGCCAGATACGCAGTATTTT
TRBJ1-1	many	TRBD1	TRBV7-2	CASTVGQGTEAFF	TGTGCCAGCACCGTCGGACAGGGGACTGAAGCTTTCTTT
TRBJ2-6	few	TRBD1	TRBV9	CASSVLTGMGANVLTF	TGTGCCAGCAGCGTACTGACAGGGATGGGGGCCAACGTCCTGACTTTC
TRBJ2-2	.	.	TRBV5-1	CASVDTGELFF	TGCGCCAGCGTCGACACCGGGGAGCTGTTTTTT
TRBJ2-7	many	TRBD1	TRBV28	CASSGTGLPYEQYF	TGTGCCAGCAGTGGGACAGGGCTCCCCTACGAGCAGTACTTC
TRBJ2-5	many	TRBD1	TRBV10-3	CAISEPRGTEETQYF	TGTGCCATCAGTGAGCCGAGGGGGACAGAAGAGACCCAGTACTTC